Sequencing of this T cell receptor (beta chain) was carried out in a study of OX40 agonist ivuxolimab in advanced cancers. Study-wide context: Every 2 weeks, patients got intravenous ivuxolimab at one of six dose levels (0.01-10 mg/kg). Participants, approximately 81% male, averaged roughly 55 years of age, ranging from 23 to 79.

General study results and limits: At 0.1 to 3.0 mg/kg and by week 6, CD4+ and CD8+ T cells in the blood had expanded clonally.

As regards this clone: Its cognate antigen is unknown.

The repertoire was sequenced with immunoSEQ multiplex PCR; TCRdb's copy has only in-frame clones and lacks some. The sample holds tens of thousands of clones, around 90% seen once. Germline V CDR1 and CDR2: LGHNA, YSLEER. V lost 7 bases to trimming and J lost 0 bases, with 9 bases between them. CDR3 length: 13 amino acids. The TCR comes from an adult with an advanced solid tumor such as melanoma, head and neck, liver or kidney cancer. Source: CD4+ or CD8+ T cells sorted from blood, taken in a trial of the OX40 agonist ivuxolimab. V usage is TRBV4-3 and J usage is TRBJ1-1, with D tentatively TRBD1 (6 bases). The CDR3 sequence is CASKGQLNTEAFF. The CDR3 DNA sequence: TGCGCCAGCAAAGGACAGCTGAACACTGAAGCTTTCTTT.